This T cell receptor beta chain was observed in a study of OX40 agonist ivuxolimab in advanced cancers. Background on the study: Those enrolled were about 80% male, with a mean age of about 60 years and ages from 23 to 79. Prior anti-PD-1, anti-PD-L1 or anti-CTLA-4 therapy did not bar entry, and 40% to 45% had some.

After removal of 6 bases from V and 4 bases from J, the junction contained 7 bases not matched to a gene. The CDR3 runs 14 residues. CDR1 is MNHEY and CDR2 is SVGAGI in the germline V gene. TCRdb's copy holds only in-frame clones and misses some; the assay was immunoSEQ multiplex PCR. Among more than 45,000 clones listed, about 81% were seen once. The rearrangement joins TRBV6-5 to TRBJ2-5; 8 nucleotides align to TRBD2. The TCR originated in an adult with an advanced solid tumor such as melanoma, head and neck, liver or kidney cancer. The specimen comprised CD4+ or CD8+ T cells sorted from blood, sampled in a trial of the OX40 agonist ivuxolimab. DNA of the CDR3: TGTGCCAGCAGAACGGGGGGGCCCACAGAGACCCAGTACTTC. Translating gives CASRTGGPTETQYF.